The entry below describes one TCR beta chain. Antigen: not known. Its ends do not fully match the called genes, so a read error is possible. The CDR3 runs 16 residues. Looked up from germline, CDR1 is SSHAT and CDR2 is FNYEAQ (reference sequence). This sample was included in a study of stem cell transplantation in POMP-related autoinflammatory disease. Study-wide context: Hypothesis: faulty thymoproteasomes impair CD8+ T-cell selection, skewing TRB repertoires.

Overall study results and limits: A trend toward lower repertoire diversity and greater clonality appeared in every analyzed T-cell subset of PRAID patients. Fewer unique TRB V-J gene pairings were identified in patients with PRAID.

TCRdb keeps only in-frame clones here, not all; method: immunoSEQ multiplex PCR. This table has about 8,000 clones, roughly nine tenths appearing once. PRAID featured prominent immunodeficiency. Sequenced here: CD8+ T cells from PBMCs, sampled before stem cell transplantation. The rearrangement uses TRBV7-7 and TRBJ2-5, with TRBD2 identical over 16 bases. The source of this sequence is a human donor with POMP-related autoinflammation and immune dysregulation (PRAID). The CDR3 nucleotides read TGTGCTAGCAGCCCTGGGACTAGCGGGAGGGGGAAGACCCAGTACTTC. This gives the protein CASSPGTSGRGKTQYF.